One and the same sample provided the 5 T cell receptor beta chains below, sequenced in a study of OX40 agonist ivuxolimab in advanced cancers. Method: immunoSEQ multiplex PCR; TCRdb's copy keeps in-frame clones and lacks some. The table has about 68,000 clones, about 79% seen once. The sample in question was CD4+ or CD8+ T cells sorted from blood, obtained in a trial of the OX40 agonist ivuxolimab. The receptors shown here come from an adult with an advanced solid tumor such as melanoma, head and neck, liver or kidney cancer.

V gene TRBV28 combines with J gene TRBJ1-3; TRBD1 is a possible D gene (6 bases). The germline V gene encodes CDR1 MDHEN and CDR2 SYDVKM. CDR3 length: 16 amino acids. V lost 6 bases and J 0 bases, leaving 15 bases between the germline ends. The CDR3 DNA reads as TGTGCCAGCAGACTTAGGACAGCTTCCTCTGGAAACACCATATATTTT. Its protein product is CASRLRTASSGNTIYF.

This chain connects TRBV27 to TRBJ2-1, with D possibly being TRBD2 (6 bases). The ends were cut back, 7 bases at V and 1 base at J, with 14 bases in the middle. CDR1 is MNHEY and CDR2 is SMNVEV in the germline V gene (reference sequence). The CDR3 contains 15 residues. The CDR3 coding sequence is TGTGCCAGCATTCTTAGCGGTGGGTCCTACAATGAGCAGTTCTTC. Protein: CASILSGGSYNEQFF.

In the case of this clone: Its ends do not fully match the called genes, so a read error is possible. The chain joins TRBV19 to TRBJ2-7, with 7 nucleotides matching TRBD1. In germline, CDR1 is LNHDA, CDR2 SQIVND (reference sequence). The CDR3 loop spans 15 amino acids. The CDR3 spells CASSVDPQGTYEQYF. The CDR3 DNA follows: TGTGCCAGTAGTGTAGACCCACAGGGGACCTACGAGCAGTACTTC.

V and J are TRBV5-6 and TRBJ2-7, with 12 nucleotides matching TRBD2. The V segment lost 3 bases and the J segment 3 bases; nucleotides outside the gene matches: 10. Per the germline V gene, CDR1 is SGHDT and CDR2 is YYEEEE. This CDR3 has 17 residues. DNA of the CDR3: TGTGCCAGCAGCTCGACTAGCGGGAGTTTAGGAGTCTACGAGCAGTACTTC. Protein sequence: CASSSTSGSLGVYEQYF.

A single count supports this clone. The chain employs TRBV18 and TRBJ2-1, with TRBD2 identical over 9 bases. Germline V lookup: CDR1 KGHSH, CDR2 LQKENI. The CDR3 is 16 amino acids. V dropped 1 base and J dropped 5; count of bases not matched to a gene: 6. The CDR3 DNA reads TGTGCCAGCTCACCACTTCTAGCGGGAATAAACAATGAGCAGTTCTTC. This codes for CASSPLLAGINNEQFF.